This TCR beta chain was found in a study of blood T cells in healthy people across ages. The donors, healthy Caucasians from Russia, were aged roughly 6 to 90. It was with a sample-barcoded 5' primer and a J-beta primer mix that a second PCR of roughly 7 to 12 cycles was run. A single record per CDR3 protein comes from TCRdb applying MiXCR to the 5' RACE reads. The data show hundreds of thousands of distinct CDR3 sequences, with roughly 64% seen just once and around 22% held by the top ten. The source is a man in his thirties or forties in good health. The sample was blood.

CDR3 DNA sequence: TGCGCCAGCAGCCAAGTAGCAAGGGCCTCTGGGGCCAACGTCCTGACTTTC. This translates into CASSQVARASGANVLTF. The V call is TRBV4-3, the J call TRBJ2-6; unclear D gene. V shed 1 base and J shed 0 bases, with 10 bases lying between them. Germline CDR1 reads LGHNA; CDR2 reads YSLEER. This CDR3 region has 17 residues.